These T cell receptor beta chains were read from a single sample in a study of blood T cell repertoires in COVID-19. Assay used: immunoSEQ multiplex PCR; TCRdb lists only in-frame clones, some missing. This sample yields 70,000 to 85,000 clones, of which around 82% are seen a single time; 39% belongs to the top ten. What was sequenced was peripheral blood. These receptors originate from an older man with active or convalescent COVID-19. Both conserved end residues are part of each CDR3. The D gene is left open where the match is weak. Some rows mark clone size as missing; the rest say once, few, many or name a class of expanded clone.

v_gene: TRBV2
d_gene: NA
j_gene: TRBJ2-1
abundance: few
CDR3aa: CASRPLKGVGEQFF
CDR3nt: TGTGCCAGCAGGCCCCTGAAAGGGGTAGGTGAGCAGTTCTTC

v_gene: TRBV3-1/TRBV3-2
d_gene: TRBD2
j_gene: TRBJ2-5
abundance: NA
CDR3aa: CASSHRTSGQETQYF
CDR3nt: TGTGCCAGCAGCCATCGGACTAGCGGGCAAGAGACCCAGTACTTC

v_gene: TRBV7-7
d_gene: TRBD1
j_gene: TRBJ2-5
abundance: once
CDR3aa: CASSYGTGVETQYF
CDR3nt: TGTGCCAGCAGCTACGGGACAGGGGTGGAGACCCAGTACTTC

v_gene: TRBV2
d_gene: NA
j_gene: TRBJ1-5
abundance: NA
CDR3aa: CASSVEQGTNQPQHF
CDR3nt: TGTGCCAGCAGTGTGGAACAGGGCACCAATCAGCCCCAGCATTTT

v_gene: TRBV6-2/TRBV6-3
d_gene: TRBD1
j_gene: TRBJ1-1
abundance: few
CDR3aa: CASSSTRTGFAFF
CDR3nt: TGTGCCAGCAGTTCTACCAGGACAGGGTTTGCTTTCTTT

v_gene: TRBV6-5
d_gene: TRBD2
j_gene: TRBJ2-1
abundance: NA
CDR3aa: CASMRLAGAGGEQFF
CDR3nt: TGTGCCAGCATGAGACTAGCGGGGGCCGGCGGAGAGCAGTTCTTC

v_gene: TRBV30
d_gene: TRBD2
j_gene: TRBJ2-1
abundance: NA
CDR3aa: CAWISRTRDNEQFF
CDR3nt: TGTGCCTGGATAAGTAGGACTAGGGACAATGAGCAGTTCTTC

v_gene: TRBV5-1
d_gene: NA
j_gene: TRBJ1-2
abundance: NA
CDR3aa: CASSLGRTEHYTF
CDR3nt: TGCGCCAGCAGCCTTGGTAGGACAGAACACTACACCTTC

v_gene: TRBV30
d_gene: NA
j_gene: TRBJ2-1
abundance: NA
CDR3aa: CAWSADSTGGNEQFF
CDR3nt: TGTGCCTGGAGTGCCGACTCGACCGGGGGCAATGAGCAGTTCTTC

v_gene: TRBV7-6
d_gene: NA
j_gene: TRBJ2-2
abundance: few
CDR3aa: CASSSGLNTGELFF
CDR3nt: TGTGCCAGCAGCTCGGGACTTAACACCGGGGAGCTGTTTTTT

v_gene: TRBV28
d_gene: TRBD1
j_gene: TRBJ2-7
abundance: NA
CDR3aa: CASRGQGAYEQYF
CDR3nt: TGTGCCAGCAGAGGACAGGGGGCTTACGAGCAGTACTTC

v_gene: TRBV10-2
d_gene: NA
j_gene: TRBJ1-2
abundance: NA
CDR3aa: CASRNDRPTYGYTF
CDR3nt: TGCGCCAGCAGAAATGACAGGCCCACCTATGGCTACACCTTC

v_gene: TRBV6-5
d_gene: TRBD2
j_gene: TRBJ2-3
abundance: NA
CDR3aa: CASTLLAGATDTQYF
CDR3nt: TGTGCCAGCACCCTACTAGCGGGGGCTACAGATACGCAGTATTTT

v_gene: TRBV7-2
d_gene: TRBD1
j_gene: TRBJ1-2
abundance: NA
CDR3aa: CASSLERTGGYSNYGYTF
CDR3nt: TGTGCCAGCAGCTTAGAAAGGACAGGGGGCTACTCTAACTATGGCTACACCTTC

v_gene: TRBV19
d_gene: TRBD2
j_gene: TRBJ2-7
abundance: once
CDR3aa: CASSLTSGTSYEQYF
CDR3nt: TGTGCCAGTAGTCTTACTAGCGGGACCTCCTACGAGCAGTACTTC

v_gene: TRBV5-4
d_gene: NA
j_gene: TRBJ1-2
abundance: NA
CDR3aa: CASSGAAYYGYTF
CDR3nt: TGTGCCAGCAGCGGAGCTGCCTACTATGGCTACACCTTC

v_gene: TRBV29-1
d_gene: NA
j_gene: TRBJ1-1
abundance: NA
CDR3aa: CSAQNTEAFF
CDR3nt: TGCAGCGCCCAGAACACTGAAGCTTTCTTT

v_gene: TRBV18
d_gene: NA
j_gene: TRBJ1-5
abundance: NA
CDR3aa: CASSPIVSQGDQPMHF
CDR3nt: TGTGCCAGCTCACCAATTGTTTCGCAGGGCGATCAGCCTATGCATTTT

v_gene: TRBV3-1/TRBV3-2
d_gene: TRBD2
j_gene: TRBJ2-2
abundance: NA
CDR3aa: CASSQDQGISGMEGRTGELFF
CDR3nt: TGTGCCAGCAGCCAAGATCAAGGGATTAGCGGGATGGAAGGACGTACCGGGGAGCTGTTTTTT

v_gene: TRBV5-8
d_gene: NA
j_gene: TRBJ1-4
abundance: NA
CDR3aa: CASSHHRVRMGEKLFF
CDR3nt: TGTGCCAGCAGCCACCACAGGGTGAGGATGGGTGAAAAACTGTTTTTT

v_gene: TRBV5-1
d_gene: NA
j_gene: TRBJ1-1
abundance: NA
CDR3aa: CASSPGDAGDTEAFF
CDR3nt: TGCGCCAGCAGCCCGGGGGACGCCGGGGACACTGAAGCTTTCTTT

v_gene: TRBV5-4
d_gene: TRBD1
j_gene: TRBJ2-5
abundance: NA
CDR3aa: CASSARQGMETQYF
CDR3nt: TGTGCCAGCAGCGCTCGACAGGGGATGGAGACCCAGTACTTC

v_gene: TRBV6-2/TRBV6-3
d_gene: TRBD1
j_gene: TRBJ2-5
abundance: NA
CDR3aa: CASSDRGGGQETQYF
CDR3nt: TGTGCCAGCAGTGACAGGGGTGGGGGTCAAGAGACCCAGTACTTC

v_gene: TRBV30
d_gene: TRBD1
j_gene: TRBJ1-2
abundance: NA
CDR3aa: CAWSPRTTGRYGGYTF
CDR3nt: TGTGCCTGGAGTCCAAGAACGACAGGGAGGTACGGTGGCTACACCTTC

v_gene: TRBV11-2
d_gene: NA
j_gene: TRBJ2-1
abundance: NA
CDR3aa: CASSLTKGTHNEQFF
CDR3nt: TGTGCCAGCAGCCTAACTAAGGGGACACACAATGAGCAGTTCTTC

v_gene: TRBV5-1
d_gene: NA
j_gene: TRBJ1-3
abundance: NA
CDR3aa: CASSPGTTGNTIYF
CDR3nt: TGCGCCAGCAGCCCCGGGACAACAGGCAACACCATATATTTT

v_gene: TRBV19
d_gene: NA
j_gene: TRBJ2-7
abundance: NA
CDR3aa: CASSARTEYYEQYF
CDR3nt: TGTGCCAGTAGTGCGCGGACAGAGTACTACGAGCAGTACTTC